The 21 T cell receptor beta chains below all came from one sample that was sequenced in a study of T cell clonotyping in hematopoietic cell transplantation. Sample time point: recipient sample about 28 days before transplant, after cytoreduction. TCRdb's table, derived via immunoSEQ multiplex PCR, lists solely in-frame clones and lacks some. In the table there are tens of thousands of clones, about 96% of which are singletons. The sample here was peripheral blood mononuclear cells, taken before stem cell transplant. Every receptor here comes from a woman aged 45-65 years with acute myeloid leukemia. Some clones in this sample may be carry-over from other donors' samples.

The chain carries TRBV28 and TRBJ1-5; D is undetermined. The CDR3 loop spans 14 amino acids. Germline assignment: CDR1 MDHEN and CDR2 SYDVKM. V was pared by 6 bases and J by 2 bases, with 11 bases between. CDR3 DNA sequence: TGTGCCAGCAGAGGTCCAATGGGCAATCAGCCCCAGCATTTT. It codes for CASRGPMGNQPQHF.

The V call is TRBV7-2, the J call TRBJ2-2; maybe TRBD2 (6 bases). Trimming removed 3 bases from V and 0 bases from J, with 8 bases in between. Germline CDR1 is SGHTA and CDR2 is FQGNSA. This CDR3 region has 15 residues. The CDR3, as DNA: TGTGCCAGCAGCTTCGGGGGACCGAACACCGGGGAGCTGTTTTTT. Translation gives CASSFGGPNTGELFF.

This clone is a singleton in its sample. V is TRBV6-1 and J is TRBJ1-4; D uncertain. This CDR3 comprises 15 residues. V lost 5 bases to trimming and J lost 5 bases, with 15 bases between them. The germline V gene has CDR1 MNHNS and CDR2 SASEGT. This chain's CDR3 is CASSRRRSVNEKLFF. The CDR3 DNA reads TGTGCCAGCAGTCGTCGACGGTCCGTGAATGAAAAACTGTTTTTT.

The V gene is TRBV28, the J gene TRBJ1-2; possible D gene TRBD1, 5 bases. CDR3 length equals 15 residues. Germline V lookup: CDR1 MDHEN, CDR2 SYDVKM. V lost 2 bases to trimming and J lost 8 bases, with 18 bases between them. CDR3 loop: CASSLGGGHTGGYTF. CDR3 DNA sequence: TGTGCCAGCAGTTTAGGGGGAGGTCACACGGGCGGCTACACCTTC.

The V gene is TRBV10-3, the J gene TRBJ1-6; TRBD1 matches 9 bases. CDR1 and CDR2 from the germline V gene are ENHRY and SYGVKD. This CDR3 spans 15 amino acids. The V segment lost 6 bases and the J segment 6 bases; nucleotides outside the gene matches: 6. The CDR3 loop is CAISSPGQGNSPLHF. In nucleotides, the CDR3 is TGTGCCATCAGCTCCCCGGGACAGGGTAATTCACCCCTCCACTTT.

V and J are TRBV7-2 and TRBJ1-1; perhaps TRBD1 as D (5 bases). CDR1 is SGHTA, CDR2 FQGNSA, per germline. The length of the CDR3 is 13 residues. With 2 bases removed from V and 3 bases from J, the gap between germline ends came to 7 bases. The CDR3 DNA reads TGTGCCAGCAGCTTACCCAGGGACACTGAAGCTTTCTTT. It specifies CASSLPRDTEAFF.

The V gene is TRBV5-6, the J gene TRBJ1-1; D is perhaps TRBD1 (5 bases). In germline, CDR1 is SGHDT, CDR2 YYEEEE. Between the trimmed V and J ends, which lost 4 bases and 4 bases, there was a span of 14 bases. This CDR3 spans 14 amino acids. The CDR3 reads CASSLGQGSTEAFF. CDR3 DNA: TGTGCCAGCAGCCTGGGGCAGGGTTCCACTGAAGCTTTCTTT. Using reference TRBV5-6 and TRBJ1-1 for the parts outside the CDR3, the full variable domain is DAGVTQSPTHLIKTRGQQVTLRCSPKSGHDTVSWYQQALGQGPQFIFQYYEEEERQRGNFPDRFSGHQFPNYSSELNVNALLLGDSALYLCASSLGQGSTEAFFGQGTRLTVV.

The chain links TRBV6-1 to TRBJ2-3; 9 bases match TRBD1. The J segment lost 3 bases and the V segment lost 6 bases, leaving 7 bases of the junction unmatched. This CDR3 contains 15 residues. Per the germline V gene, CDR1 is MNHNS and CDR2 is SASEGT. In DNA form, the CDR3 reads TGTGCCAGCAGACAGGACAGGGGAATGACAGATACGCAGTATTTT. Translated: CASRQDRGMTDTQYF.

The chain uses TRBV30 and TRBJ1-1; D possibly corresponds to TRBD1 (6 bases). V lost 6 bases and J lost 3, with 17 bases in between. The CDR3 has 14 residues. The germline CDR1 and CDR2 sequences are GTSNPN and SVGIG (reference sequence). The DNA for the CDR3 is TGTGCCTGCATCTTTGGGAGGGGGGACACTGAAGCTTTCTTT. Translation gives CACIFGRGDTEAFF.

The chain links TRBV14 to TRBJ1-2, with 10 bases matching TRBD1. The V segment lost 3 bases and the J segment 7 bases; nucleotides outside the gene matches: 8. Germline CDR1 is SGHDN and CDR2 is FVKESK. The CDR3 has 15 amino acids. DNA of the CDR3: TGTGCCAGCAGCCAGACAGGGGGCTTTATTGGTGGCTACACCTTC. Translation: CASSQTGGFIGGYTF. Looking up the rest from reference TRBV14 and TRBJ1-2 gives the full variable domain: EAGVTQFPSHSVIEKGQTVTLRCDPISGHDNLYWYRRVMGKEIKFLLHFVKESKQDESGMPNNRFLAERTGGTYSTLKVQPAELEDSGVYFCASSQTGGFIGGYTFGSGTRLTVV.

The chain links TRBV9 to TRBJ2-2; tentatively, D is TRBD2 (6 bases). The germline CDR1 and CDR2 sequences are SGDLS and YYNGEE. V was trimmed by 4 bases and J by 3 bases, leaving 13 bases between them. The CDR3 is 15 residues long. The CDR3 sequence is CASSLQGGDTGELFF. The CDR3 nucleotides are TGTGCCAGCAGCCTCCAGGGAGGTGACACCGGGGAGCTGTTTTTT.

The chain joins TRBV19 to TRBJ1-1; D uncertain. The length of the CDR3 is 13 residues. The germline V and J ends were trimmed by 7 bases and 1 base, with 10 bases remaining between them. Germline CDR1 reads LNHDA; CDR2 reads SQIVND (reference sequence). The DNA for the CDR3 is TGTGCCAGTATCGTGCCAGGGAACACTGAAGCTTTCTTT. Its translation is CASIVPGNTEAFF. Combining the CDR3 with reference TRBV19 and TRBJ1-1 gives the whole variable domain DGGITQSPKYLFRKEGQNVTLSCEQNLNHDAMYWYRQDPGQGLRLIYYSQIVNDFQKGDIAEGYSVSREKKESFPLTVTSAQKNPTAFYLCASIVPGNTEAFFGQGTRLTVV.

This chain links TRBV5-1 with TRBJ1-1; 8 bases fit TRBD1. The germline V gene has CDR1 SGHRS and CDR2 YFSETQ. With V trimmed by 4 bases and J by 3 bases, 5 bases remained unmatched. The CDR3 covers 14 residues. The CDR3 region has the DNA TGCGCCAGCAGCCGCGACAGGGGACACACTGAAGCTTTCTTT. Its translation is CASSRDRGHTEAFF.

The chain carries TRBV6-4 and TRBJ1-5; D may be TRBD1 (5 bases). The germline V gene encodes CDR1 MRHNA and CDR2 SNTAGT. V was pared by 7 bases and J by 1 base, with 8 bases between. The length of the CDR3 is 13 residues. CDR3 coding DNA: TGTGCCAGCACGAGGGACAGCAATCAGCCCCAGCATTTT. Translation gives CASTRDSNQPQHF.

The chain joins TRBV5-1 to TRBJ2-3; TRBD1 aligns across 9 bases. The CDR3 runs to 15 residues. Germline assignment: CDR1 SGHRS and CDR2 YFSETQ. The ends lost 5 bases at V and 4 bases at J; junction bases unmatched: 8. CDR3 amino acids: CASRVRQGVADTQYF. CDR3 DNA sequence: TGCGCCAGCAGGGTGAGACAGGGGGTGGCAGATACGCAGTATTTT. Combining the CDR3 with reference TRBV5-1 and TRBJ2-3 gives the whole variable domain KAGVTQTPRYLIKTRGQQVTLSCSPISGHRSVSWYQQTPGQGLQFLFEYFSETQRNKGNFPGRFSGRQFSNSRSEMNVSTLELGDSALYLCASRVRQGVADTQYFGPGTRLTVL.

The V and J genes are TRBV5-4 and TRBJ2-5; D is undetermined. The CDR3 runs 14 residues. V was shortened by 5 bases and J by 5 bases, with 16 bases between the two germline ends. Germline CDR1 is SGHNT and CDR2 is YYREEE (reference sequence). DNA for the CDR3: TGTGCCAGCAGGCCCGATAGGGCGGTCGAGACCCAGTACTTC. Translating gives CASRPDRAVETQYF.

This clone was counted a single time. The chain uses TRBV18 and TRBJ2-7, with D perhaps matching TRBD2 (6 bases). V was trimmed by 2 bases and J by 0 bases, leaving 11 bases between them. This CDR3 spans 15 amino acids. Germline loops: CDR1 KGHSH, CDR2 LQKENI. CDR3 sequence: CASSPRRDISYEQYF. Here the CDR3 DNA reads TGTGCCAGCTCACCAAGGCGGGATATCTCCTACGAGCAGTACTTC.

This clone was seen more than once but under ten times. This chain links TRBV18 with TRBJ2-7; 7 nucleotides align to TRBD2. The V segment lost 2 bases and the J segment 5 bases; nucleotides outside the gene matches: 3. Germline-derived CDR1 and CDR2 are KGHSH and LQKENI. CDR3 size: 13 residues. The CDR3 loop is CASSPGGVHEQYF. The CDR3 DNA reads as TGTGCCAGCTCACCAGGGGGGGTGCACGAGCAGTACTTC.

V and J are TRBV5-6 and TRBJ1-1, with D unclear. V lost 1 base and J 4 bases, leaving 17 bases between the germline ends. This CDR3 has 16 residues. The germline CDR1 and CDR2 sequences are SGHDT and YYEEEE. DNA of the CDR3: TGTGCCAGCAGCTTGTTTAGTTCGCCGGGCGGCACTGAAGCTTTCTTT. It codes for CASSLFSSPGGTEAFF.

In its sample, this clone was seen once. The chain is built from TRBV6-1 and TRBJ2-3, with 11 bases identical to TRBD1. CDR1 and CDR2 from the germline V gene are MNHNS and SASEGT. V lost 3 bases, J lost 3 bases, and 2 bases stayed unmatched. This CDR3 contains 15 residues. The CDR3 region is CASSEDRGQTDTQYF. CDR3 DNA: TGTGCCAGCAGTGAGGACAGGGGGCAAACAGATACGCAGTATTTT.

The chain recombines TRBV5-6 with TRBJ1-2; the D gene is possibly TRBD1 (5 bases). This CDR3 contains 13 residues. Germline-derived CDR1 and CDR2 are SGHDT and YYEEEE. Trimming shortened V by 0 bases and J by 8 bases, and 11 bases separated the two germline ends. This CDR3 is CASSLAGLGGYTF. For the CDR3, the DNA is TGTGCCAGCAGCTTGGCAGGGCTAGGGGGCTACACCTTC. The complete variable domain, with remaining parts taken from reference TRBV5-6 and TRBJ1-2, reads DAGVTQSPTHLIKTRGQQVTLRCSPKSGHDTVSWYQQALGQGPQFIFQYYEEEERQRGNFPDRFSGHQFPNYSSELNVNALLLGDSALYLCASSLAGLGGYTFGSGTRLTVV.